This TCR beta chain was recovered during a study of Tregs in tolerant kidney transplant recipients. TCRdb's table, derived via immunoSEQ multiplex PCR, lists solely in-frame clones and lacks some. The sample includes under 100,000 clones, approximately 92% seen only once; the top ten take roughly 4.7%. Per germline, CDR1 MNHEY and CDR2 SVGAGI. The V and J ends lost 0 bases and 3 bases respectively, with 11 bases between them. The CDR3 has 15 residues. The sequenced sample was CD8+ T cells from blood. The TCR originated in a human donor in good health. The V call is TRBV6-5, the J call TRBJ1-1; D may be TRBD1 (6 bases). This CDR3 reads CASSYSIQGHTEAFF. CDR3 DNA sequence: TGTGCCAGCAGTTACTCGATTCAGGGGCACACTGAAGCTTTCTTT.